The 31 T cell receptor beta chains below all came from one sample that was sequenced in a study of beta chain features in type 1 diabetes. Whole-study results and caveats: Shortening that was moderate but significant affected the TCRB CDR3s of Type 1 diabetes patients in all four CD4+ subsets.

The antigens these receptors bind are not known. The entirety of the isolated RNA underwent reverse transcription, so expressed TCRB transcripts were sequenced. Generated by immunoSEQ multiplex PCR, the TCRdb table keeps only in-frame clones and is missing some. The sample comprises some 140,000 clones, roughly 10% of which are singletons, and 0.75% rests with the top ten. The source material was central memory CD4+ T cells from blood. These receptors came from a man aged 30 to 39 with type 1 diabetes.

This clone has more than one count but fewer than ten. This chain joins TRBV6-6 and TRBJ2-7; a possible D gene is TRBD1 (6 bases). CDR1 MNHNY and CDR2 SVGAGI come from the germline V gene (reference sequence). This CDR3 is 12 amino acids long. Trimming took 6 bases from V and 5 from J, leaving 11 bases between them. The CDR3 protein is CASSLNRDEQYF. CDR3 in DNA: TGTGCCAGCAGCCTGAACAGGGACGAGCAGTACTTC.

This clone occurred a few times. The chain combines TRBV19 with TRBJ2-1; 11 positions agree with TRBD2. This CDR3 has 15 amino acids. The germline CDR1 and CDR2 sequences are LNHDA and SQIVND (reference sequence). V was clipped by 5 bases and J by 9 bases; unmatched bases: 9. The CDR3 reads CASSPHSGGAREQFF. In nucleotides, the CDR3 is TGTGCCAGTAGTCCCCATAGCGGGGGGGCCCGTGAGCAGTTCTTC. The full variable domain, in which reference TRBV19 and TRBJ2-1 provide the parts outside the CDR3, is DGGITQSPKYLFRKEGQNVTLSCEQNLNHDAMYWYRQDPGQGLRLIYYSQIVNDFQKGDIAEGYSVSREKKESFPLTVTSAQKNPTAFYLCASSPHSGGAREQFFGPGTRLTVL.

There are a few counts of this clone. The rearrangement uses TRBV7-8 and TRBJ1-6; TRBD1 agrees at 10 bases. The J segment lost 9 bases and the V segment lost 1 base, leaving 6 bases of the junction unmatched. CDR3 size: 16 residues. CDR1 is SGHVS and CDR2 is FQNEAQ in the germline V gene. CDR3 in DNA: TGTGCCAGCAGCTTAGGACAGGGGGCGCGGTCTTCACCCCTCCACTTT. This sequence encodes CASSLGQGARSSPLHF.

In its sample, this clone was seen a few times. The chain combines TRBV5-1 with TRBJ2-4; 11 bases fit TRBD1. The length of the CDR3 is 14 residues. The V gene's germline CDR1 is SGHRS and CDR2 YFSETQ. Trimming took 4 bases from V and 7 from J; bases not matched to a gene: 4. The CDR3 reads CASSPGQGVNIQYF. CDR3 coding DNA: TGCGCCAGCAGCCCGGGACAGGGGGTCAACATTCAGTACTTC.

In its sample, this clone was seen a few times. V gene TRBV28 combines with J gene TRBJ1-6; D may be TRBD1 (6 bases). V was cut by 5 bases and J by 13 bases, with 21 bases left in between. CDR3 length: 15 residues. Germline V gene lookup returns CDR1 MDHEN and CDR2 SYDVKM. The CDR3 sequence: CASSPVLQGSSPLHF. The CDR3 DNA is TGTGCCAGCAGTCCCGTACTTCAGGGGTCGTCTCCCCTCCACTTT.

V gene TRBV9 combines with J gene TRBJ1-1; D remains unclear. Trimming pared 2 bases from V and 5 bases from J, leaving 16 bases between. The CDR3 runs to 15 residues. Germline CDR1 reads SGDLS; CDR2 reads YYNGEE. CDR3 amino acids: CASSVSPGRKTEAFF. The CDR3 DNA follows: TGTGCCAGCAGCGTGTCGCCGGGGAGGAAAACTGAAGCTTTCTTT.

The genes are TRBV29-1 and TRBJ1-1; no clear D. The CDR3 is 12 residues long. Trimming removed 7 bases from V and 4 bases from J, with 13 bases in between. Germline assignment: CDR1 SQVTM and CDR2 ANQGSEA. CDR3 residues: CSAVQSSTEAFF. CDR3 bases: TGCAGCGCCGTACAGAGTAGCACTGAAGCTTTCTTT.

The CDR3 bases are TGTGCCTGGAGTGTGACATATGATACGCAGTATTTT. It translates to CAWSVTYDTQYF. The J gene is TRBJ2-3, the V gene TRBV30; no definite D call. Trimming shortened V by 0 bases and J by 6 bases, and 7 bases separated the two germline ends. Germline CDR1 and CDR2: GTSNPN and SVGIG (reference sequence). The CDR3 has 12 residues. Filled out from reference TRBV30 and TRBJ2-3, the complete variable domain reads SQTIHQWPATLVQPVGSPLSLECTVEGTSNPNLYWYRQAAGRGLQLLFYSVGIGQISSEVPQNLSASRPQDRQFILSSKKLLLSDSGFYLCAWSVTYDTQYFGPGTRLTVL.

The chain couples TRBV7-2 to TRBJ2-3, with D possibly TRBD1 on 6 matching bases. Per the germline V gene, CDR1 is SGHTA and CDR2 is FQGNSA. Between the trimmed V and J ends, which lost 5 bases and 0 bases, there was a span of 12 bases. The CDR3 runs to 15 residues. The CDR3 bases are TGTGCCAGCAGCCCACAGGGAAAGAGCACAGATACGCAGTATTTT. Its translation is CASSPQGKSTDTQYF.

This clone was counted only a few times. The chain links TRBV6-1 to TRBJ1-1; D might be TRBD1 (6 bases). CDR1 is MNHNS, CDR2 SASEGT, per germline. The CDR3 consists of 14 residues. Trimming removed 5 bases from V and 0 bases from J, with 10 bases in between. For the CDR3, the DNA is TGTGCCAGCAGTAGGGGGGGAATGAACACTGAAGCTTTCTTT. This translates into CASSRGGMNTEAFF.

This chain connects TRBV7-2 to TRBJ2-5; weak D call: TRBD1 (6 bases). The germline gives CDR1 SGHTA, CDR2 FQGNSA. The V end lost 5 bases, the J end lost 7 bases, and 14 bases lay between the germline ends. The CDR3 is 13 residues long. The CDR3 region is CASSRIRGMTQYF. Written as DNA, the CDR3 is TGTGCCAGCAGCCGGATTAGGGGGATGACCCAGTACTTC.

This chain joins TRBV4-2 and TRBJ2-5, with 11 bases that match TRBD2. Per germline, CDR1 LGHNA and CDR2 YNFKEQ. Trimming removed 0 bases from V and 0 bases from J; junction bases left unmatched: 12. The CDR3 has 20 amino acids. The CDR3, as DNA: TGTGCCAGCAGCCAAGATCCGGCGACTAGCGGGGTGGGGTACCAAGAGACCCAGTACTTC. Residues: CASSQDPATSGVGYQETQYF.

This clone was recorded a few times. The V and J genes are TRBV2 and TRBJ2-1; TRBD2 agrees at 8 bases. The CDR3 loop spans 16 amino acids. Germline-derived CDR1 and CDR2 are SNHLY and FYNNEI. J lost 1 base, V lost 6 bases, and 8 bases had no gene match. The CDR3, as DNA: TGTGCCAGCAGCGTGAGCGGGGGTCGGTCCTACAATGAGCAGTTCTTC. Translating gives CASSVSGGRSYNEQFF.

This clone has a handful of counts. The rearrangement joins TRBV6-1 to TRBJ1-3; tentative D call: TRBD1 (5 bases). The V gene's germline CDR1 is MNHNS and CDR2 SASEGT. The CDR3 extends over 15 amino acids. V dropped 2 bases and J dropped 4 bases, with 12 bases sitting between them. CDR3 amino acids: CASSEMAGKGNTIYF. In DNA, the CDR3 is TGTGCCAGCAGTGAAATGGCAGGGAAAGGAAACACCATATATTTT.

The chain links TRBV18 to TRBJ1-1; 8 bases match TRBD1. This CDR3 has 11 residues. Per germline, CDR1 KGHSH and CDR2 LQKENI. V was clipped by 8 bases and J by 8 bases; unmatched bases: 4. Written as DNA, the CDR3 is TGTGCCAGCACGGGACAGGTAGAAGCTTTCTTT. Translated, it gives CASTGQVEAFF. Full variable domain (outside the CDR3, taken from reference TRBV18 and TRBJ1-1): NAGVMQNPRHLVRRRGQEARLRCSPMKGHSHVYWYRQLPEEGLKFMVYLQKENIIDESGMPKERFSAEFPKEGPSILRIQQVVRGDSAAYFCASTGQVEAFFGQGTRLTVV.

This chain uses TRBV2 with TRBJ1-5; 10 bases agree with TRBD1. J was trimmed by 7 bases and V by 6 bases; bases with no gene match: 12. Per the germline V gene, CDR1 is SNHLY and CDR2 is FYNNEI. The CDR3 has 16 amino acids. CDR3 amino acids: CASSKILTGGGQPQHF. In nucleotides, the CDR3 is TGTGCCAGCAGCAAGATATTGACAGGGGGCGGCCAGCCCCAGCATTTT.

In the case of this clone: A read error may explain this, as a much larger clone is one base away. The rearrangement links TRBV5-4 to TRBJ2-7, with TRBD1 matching over 10 bases. The CDR3 loop spans 14 amino acids. The V gene end was trimmed by 3 bases and the J gene end by 3 bases; junction bases not matched to a gene: 3. Looked up from germline, CDR1 is SGHNT and CDR2 is YYREEE (reference sequence). CDR3 loop: CASSSRTGGYEQYF. As DNA, the CDR3 is TGTGCCAGCAGCTCCCGGACAGGGGGCTACGAGCAGTACTTC.

CDR3 in amino acids: CSVDRGTAGSNYGYTF. The CDR3 nucleotides are TGCAGCGTCGACCGGGGGACAGCAGGTTCTAACTATGGCTACACCTTC. V and J are TRBV29-1 and TRBJ1-2, with 7 bases that match TRBD1. J was trimmed by 0 bases and V by 6 bases; bases with no gene match: 13. In germline, CDR1 is SQVTM, CDR2 ANQGSEA. This CDR3 is built from 16 residues.

The gene calls are TRBV7-2 and TRBJ1-2, with D perhaps TRBD1 (6 bases). Deletions cut 5 bases from V and 8 bases from J, with 15 bases between. Looked up from germline, CDR1 is SGHTA and CDR2 is FQGNSA. The CDR3 extends over 13 amino acids. In DNA form, the CDR3 reads TGTGCCAGCAGCCCAGTGGGGGCGCAGGGCTACACCTTC. Protein sequence: CASSPVGAQGYTF.

The gene calls are TRBV11-2 and TRBJ2-1; D might be TRBD1 (5 bases). Germline V gene data show CDR1 as SGHAT and CDR2 as FQNNGV. Trimming shortened V by 0 bases and J by 3 bases, and 9 bases separated the two germline ends. CDR3 length: 15 amino acids. Written as DNA, the CDR3 is TGTGCCAGCAGCTTAGACAGGGAAGGCTACAATGAGCAGTTCTTC. Amino acid sequence: CASSLDREGYNEQFF.

This chain uses TRBV4-2 with TRBJ2-3; 11 bases match TRBD2. After removal of 2 bases from V and 2 bases from J, the junction contained 9 bases not matched to a gene. CDR1 is LGHNA and CDR2 is YNFKEQ in the germline V gene. The CDR3 covers 18 residues. The CDR3 bases are TGTGCCAGCAGCCAACATACTAGCGGGGGCTCTCTCACAGATACGCAGTATTTT. It is translated as CASSQHTSGGSLTDTQYF.

This clone showed up just a few times. The gene calls are TRBV6-5 and TRBJ2-4; maybe TRBD2 (5 bases). CDR1 is MNHEY and CDR2 is SVGAGI in the germline V gene. This CDR3 has 14 amino acids. Deletions cut 5 bases from V and 6 bases from J, with 14 bases between. DNA for the CDR3: TGTGCCAGCAGTCCCACGGACGGAGGAAACATTCAGTACTTC. Protein: CASSPTDGGNIQYF.

This chain uses TRBV6-5 with TRBJ2-7, with a possible D match to TRBD1 (5 bases). Trimming shortened V by 4 bases and J by 6 bases, and 13 bases separated the two germline ends. Germline values: CDR1 MNHEY, CDR2 SVGAGI. The CDR3 length is 13 residues. The CDR3 region is CASSSPGNGEQYF. The CDR3, as DNA: TGTGCCAGCAGTTCACCAGGGAATGGCGAGCAGTACTTC.

This clone was seen more than once but under ten times. This sequence joins TRBV29-1 and TRBJ2-7, with D unclear. CDR3 size: 12 residues. Germline lookup yields CDR1 SQVTM and CDR2 ANQGSEA. V lost 5 bases, J lost 4 bases, and 12 bases lay in between. The CDR3 is CSVFESSYEQYF. The CDR3 coding sequence is TGCAGCGTTTTCGAATCGAGTTACGAGCAGTACTTC.

The table lists this clone with a few counts. V gene TRBV6-6 combines with J gene TRBJ2-2, with D unresolved. V lost 6 bases and J 2 bases, leaving 10 bases between the germline ends. Germline lookup yields CDR1 MNHNY and CDR2 SVGAGI (reference sequence). The length of the CDR3 is 14 residues. CDR3 region: CASSFTDNTGELFF. In DNA form, the CDR3 reads TGTGCCAGCAGCTTCACAGATAACACCGGGGAGCTGTTTTTT.

This clone was seen more than once but under ten times. The chain employs TRBV7-3 and TRBJ1-1; perhaps TRBD1 as D (5 bases). The CDR3 has 14 amino acids. With 3 bases removed from V and 1 base from J, the gap between germline ends came to 9 bases. The germline CDR1 and CDR2 sequences are SGHTA and FQGTGA. CDR3 loop: CASSLGRANTEAFF. The CDR3, as DNA: TGTGCCAGCAGCTTGGGCAGGGCGAACACTGAAGCTTTCTTT.

V usage is TRBV7-9 and J usage is TRBJ1-6; D gene uncertain. Per the germline V gene, CDR1 is SEHNR and CDR2 is FQNEAQ (reference sequence). This CDR3 has 14 amino acids. The V and J ends lost 5 bases and 1 base respectively, with 6 bases between them. For the CDR3, the DNA is TGTGCCAGCAGCCCCCTTTCCTATAATTCACCCCTCCACTTT. It translates to CASSPLSYNSPLHF.

V gene TRBV6-1 combines with J gene TRBJ2-7, with TRBD1 matching over 9 bases. The J segment lost 4 bases and the V segment lost 6 bases, leaving 10 bases of the junction unmatched. The CDR3 extends over 15 amino acids. Germline CDR1 is MNHNS and CDR2 is SASEGT. CDR3 amino acids: CASRREGQGYYEQYF. The CDR3 nucleotides read TGTGCCAGCAGGAGGGAAGGACAGGGGTATTACGAGCAGTACTTC.

This clone has just a few counts. CDR3 protein: CASSERSQGEQFF. CDR3 DNA: TGTGCCAGCTCCGAAAGGTCACAGGGAGAGCAGTTCTTC. The chain is built from TRBV7-2 and TRBJ2-1, with TRBD1 as a possible D gene (6 bases). The CDR3 runs to 13 residues. In germline, CDR1 is SGHTA, CDR2 FQGNSA. Trimming stripped 8 bases from V and 10 bases from J, with 18 bases between.

This clone was seen a few times. The chain has TRBV7-9 and TRBJ2-3, with 9 bases lining up with TRBD1. The germline CDR1 and CDR2 sequences are SEHNR and FQNEAQ (reference sequence). This CDR3 is built from 14 residues. J was trimmed by 4 bases and V by 5 bases; bases with no gene match: 4. The CDR3 coding sequence is TGTGCCAGCAGCCCCCGACAGGGGGCAGATACGCAGTATTTT. Amino acid sequence: CASSPRQGADTQYF.

The V call is TRBV5-4, the J call TRBJ1-1; no firm D call. V shed 1 base and J shed 2 bases, with 9 bases lying between them. The CDR3 runs 14 residues. CDR1 is SGHNT and CDR2 is YYREEE in the germline V gene (reference sequence). For the CDR3, the DNA is TGTGCCAGCAGCTTGTCGGCGGGAAACACTGAAGCTTTCTTT. Its translation is CASSLSAGNTEAFF.